Sequencing of this T cell receptor beta chain was carried out in a study of response to subunit inactivated influenza vaccine. MiXCR, applied by TCRdb to the RT-PCR reads, yields one record per CDR3 protein. The sample consists of roughly 700,000 distinct CDR3 sequences, approximately 14% of them appearing once. Material: PBMCs from blood, obtained approximately 12 days after vaccination. The receptor comes from a man in his fifties who received an inactivated influenza vaccine.

CDR3 sequence (DNA): TGTGCCAGCAGCGTCGGACCTATGGAAGAGACCCAGTACTTC. Translating gives CASSVGPMEETQYF. J is TRBJ2-5 and V is TRBV9; D unclear. CDR3 length equals 14 residues. Germline V gene sequence: CDR1 SGDLS, CDR2 YYNGEE. Trimming stripped 2 bases from V and 3 bases from J, with 11 bases between.